This TCR beta chain was found in a study of graft-versus-host responses after intestinal transplantation. The wider study: The whole recipient group had anti-thymocyte globulin induction followed by tacrolimus and steroids for roughly 3 years.

The V gene's germline CDR1 is LGHNA and CDR2 YNFKEQ. There are 15 residues in the CDR3. Trimming removed 4 bases from V and 8 bases from J, with 20 bases in between. Points from the study as a whole: Patients with graft-donor T cell macrochimerism had high graft-versus-host to host-versus-graft clonal ratios in allografts.

Points on this clone: Its antigen is undetermined.

Sequenced by immunoSEQ multiplex PCR; TCRdb stores in-frame clones only, minus some. The sample consists of about 85,000 clones, roughly four fifths of them appearing once. This material consisted of unstimulated CD8+ T cells sorted from spleen or lymph node cells, taken before intestinal transplant. This chain joins TRBV4-2 and TRBJ1-2, with a tentative D call TRBD1 (6 bases). The sequence came from a human donor who received an intestinal transplant. The DNA of the CDR3 is TGTGCCAGCAGCCCATCGACAGGAGGATCGGAGGGCTACACCTTC. This gives the protein CASSPSTGGSEGYTF.